Shown below are 26 T cell receptor beta chains from a single sample sequenced in a study of neurological immune-mediated disorders. MiXCR, run by TCRdb on the 5' RACE reads, gives a single entry per CDR3 protein. This table has almost 85,000 distinct CDR3 sequences, just over 2.5% appearing once. The sample consisted of PBMCs. All receptors come from a woman in her twenties or thirties with multiple sclerosis.

This chain links TRBV6-1 with TRBJ2-7, with 7 positions matching TRBD2. The CDR3 consists of 12 residues. Germline V CDR1 and CDR2: MNHNS, SASEGT. V lost 1 base and J lost 8; bases outside the gene matches: 2. CDR3 sequence reads: CASSEDGGKQYF. Written as DNA, the CDR3 is TGTGCCAGCAGTGAAGACGGGGGGAAGCAGTACTTC.

There are many counts of this clonotype. In DNA, the CDR3 is TGTGCCAGCAGCCAAGATCTCGCTACCCCTCCCTACAATGAGCAGTTCTTC. Amino acids: CASSQDLATPPYNEQFF. This chain uses TRBV4-2 with TRBJ2-1, with D hard to call. Germline V gene lookup returns CDR1 LGHNA and CDR2 YNFKEQ. This CDR3 has 17 amino acids. Trimming left V 0 bases short and J 2 bases short, with 14 bases between.

This clonotype has ten or more counts. This chain uses TRBV3-1 with TRBJ2-7; a possible D gene is TRBD1 (6 bases). This CDR3 comprises 16 residues. Germline CDR1 reads LGHDT; CDR2 reads YNNKEL (reference sequence). V was cut by 3 bases and J by 3 bases, with 18 bases left in between. The chain's CDR3 is CASSHAAGTRVYEQYF. The CDR3 nucleotides read TGTGCCAGCAGCCATGCCGCCGGGACAAGAGTCTACGAGCAGTACTTC.

V usage is TRBV10-1 and J usage is TRBJ1-5, with D possibly matching TRBD1 (5 bases). V was pared by 0 bases and J by 5 bases, with 8 bases between. CDR1 is WNHNN, CDR2 SYGVQD, per germline (reference sequence). The CDR3 covers 14 residues. Here the CDR3 reads CASSESGRDQPQHF. The CDR3, as DNA: TGCGCCAGCAGTGAGTCTGGCAGGGATCAGCCCCAGCATTTT.

This clonotype has at least ten counts. V and J are TRBV6-5 and TRBJ2-7, with no clear D. Deletions cut 6 bases from V and 0 bases from J, with 15 bases between. The CDR3 runs to 15 residues. The V gene's germline CDR1 is MNHEY and CDR2 SVGAGI. CDR3 nucleotides: TGTGCCAGCAGGGCCCGGGCCCAGAGCTCCTACGAGCAGTACTTC. Translation: CASRARAQSSYEQYF.

There are many counts of this clonotype. The rearrangement links TRBV5-1 to TRBJ2-3; TRBD2 matches at 7 bases. V lost 6 bases to trimming and J lost 3 bases; unmatched junction nucleotides: 7. There are 14 residues in the CDR3. The V gene's germline CDR1 is SGHRS and CDR2 YFSETQ. The CDR3 bases are TGCGCCAGCATGTGGTCACTAGCGACAGATACGCAGTATTTT. This encodes CASMWSLATDTQYF.

This clonotype was recorded at least ten times. The chain carries TRBV10-3 and TRBJ1-6, with D maybe TRBD1 (5 bases). CDR1 and CDR2 from the germline V gene are ENHRY and SYGVKD. The CDR3 spans 14 residues. V lost 3 bases and J lost 6, with 9 bases in between. The CDR3 nucleotides are TGTGCCATCAGTGATCGGGGCAGTAATTCACCCCTCCACTTT. It codes for CAISDRGSNSPLHF.

Many counts were recorded for this clonotype. This chain uses TRBV7-2 with TRBJ1-6, with D uncertain. This CDR3 contains 15 residues. The V gene lost 1 base and the J gene lost 4 bases, with 8 bases spanning the gap. Germline-derived CDR1 and CDR2 are SGHTA and FQGNSA. CDR3 protein: CASSLGTPYNSPLHF. The CDR3 DNA reads TGTGCCAGCAGCTTAGGTACACCGTATAATTCACCCCTCCACTTT.

This clonotype was observed at least ten times. A read error may produce the germline difference seen at one junction end. This chain connects TRBV7-7 to TRBJ2-3; no clear D. The CDR3 spans 13 residues. Germline CDR1 SSHAT, CDR2 FNYEAQ (reference sequence). In DNA form, the CDR3 reads TGTGCTAGCAGCTTAGCTCTACCAGACACGCAGTATTTT. Protein product: CASSLALPDTQYF. The whole variable domain, filled in from reference TRBV7-7 and TRBJ2-3, reads GAGVSQSPRYKVTKRGQDVTLRCDPISSHATLYWYQQALGQGPEFLTYFNYEAQPDKSGLPSDRFSAERPEGSISTLTIQRTEQRDSAMYRCASSLALPDTQYFGPGTRLTVL.

This clonotype was detected ten times or more. This sequence joins TRBV28 and TRBJ2-7; 8 bases align to TRBD1. V shed 7 bases and J 0 bases; nucleotides not matched to a gene: 2. The CDR3 runs to 13 residues. Germline V lookup: CDR1 MDHEN, CDR2 SYDVKM. The CDR3 sequence is CASIGTGSYEQYF. Here the CDR3 DNA reads TGTGCCAGCATCGGGACAGGCTCCTACGAGCAGTACTTC.

This chain uses TRBV11-2 with TRBJ2-3, with 13 bases lining up with TRBD2. This CDR3 region has 16 residues. V shed 5 bases, J shed 5 bases, and the junction held 7 bases outside the gene matches. The germline CDR1 and CDR2 sequences are SGHAT and FQNNGV. Here the CDR3 reads CASSPSRLAGGDTQYF. The CDR3 DNA is TGTGCCAGCAGCCCTAGTCGACTAGCGGGAGGAGATACGCAGTATTTT.

This clonotype was counted many times. This chain connects TRBV5-1 to TRBJ2-4; D unresolved. Germline V gene lookup returns CDR1 SGHRS and CDR2 YFSETQ. The CDR3 is made up of 15 amino acids. Trimming cost V 0 bases and J 8 bases, with 15 bases left between them. The CDR3 sequence is CASSLGSSERDIQYF. CDR3 bases: TGCGCCAGCAGCTTGGGCTCCTCGGAGCGAGACATTCAGTACTTC.

This clonotype occurred a few times. A much larger clone lies one base from this, so it may be a read error. The gene calls are TRBV20-1 and TRBJ1-5; 8 nucleotides agree with TRBD1. The V gene's germline CDR1 is DFQATT and CDR2 SNEGSKA (reference sequence). CDR3 size: 14 residues. The CDR3 sequence is CSARGSGGNQPQNF. In nucleotides, the CDR3 is TGCAGTGCTAGAGGGTCAGGGGGCAATCAGCCCCAGAATTTT.

This clonotype was observed many times. V gene TRBV4-2 combines with J gene TRBJ2-3; 8 bases are a match to TRBD2. Per the germline V gene, CDR1 is LGHNA and CDR2 is YNFKEQ. The CDR3 totals 16 residues. V lost 4 bases, J lost 3 bases, and 9 bases stayed unmatched. CDR3 coding DNA: TGTGCCAGCAGCCCAAACCCAGCGGGAGCAACAGATACGCAGTATTTT. It specifies CASSPNPAGATDTQYF.

This clonotype was seen ten or more times. V is TRBV5-1 and J is TRBJ1-5, with 7 bases identical to TRBD1. CDR3 length: 16 residues. Germline V CDR1 and CDR2: SGHRS, YFSETQ. The V segment lost 0 bases and the J segment 4 bases; nucleotides outside the gene matches: 7. The CDR3 region is CASSLDPQGQNQPQHF. The CDR3 bases are TGCGCCAGCAGCTTGGATCCACAGGGGCAGAATCAGCCCCAGCATTTT.

This clonotype has a count of ten or more. This chain links TRBV7-2 with TRBJ2-1; 10 nucleotides line up with TRBD2. CDR1 is SGHTA and CDR2 is FQGNSA in the germline V gene. The CDR3 runs 18 residues. Trimming removed 1 base from V and 10 bases from J; junction bases left unmatched: 16. CDR3 bases: TGTGCCAGCAGCTTAGTCCGGGTCGAGTTAGCGGGAGGAGGGGAGCAGTTCTTC. This codes for CASSLVRVELAGGGEQFF.

This clonotype showed up many times. The CDR3 DNA follows: TGTGCCAGCAGCCAACTAGCGGGAGTAGGGAATGAGCAGTTCTTC. This translates into CASSQLAGVGNEQFF. The V and J genes are TRBV3-1 and TRBJ2-1; 10 nucleotides align to TRBD2. J was trimmed by 7 bases and V by 2 bases; bases with no gene match: 5. Germline CDR1 reads LGHDT; CDR2 reads YNNKEL (reference sequence). This CDR3 contains 15 residues.

This clonotype was counted at least ten times. This chain connects TRBV20-1 to TRBJ1-5; no firm D call. Germline V gene data show CDR1 as DFQATT and CDR2 as SNEGSKA (reference sequence). V lost 6 bases and J lost 7, with 22 bases in between. This CDR3 is built from 15 residues. DNA for the CDR3: TGCAGTGCAGTAATCAGGAGGAATACGGACCAGCCCCAGCATTTT. It translates to CSAVIRRNTDQPQHF.

This clonotype was counted ten times or more. The chain is built from TRBV7-2 and TRBJ1-2; D is undetermined. The ends were cut back, 1 base at V and 3 bases at J, with 9 bases in the middle. The CDR3 has 14 residues. Germline V gives CDR1 SGHTA, CDR2 FQGNSA. The CDR3: CASSLDTGYYGYTF. The CDR3 nucleotides read TGTGCCAGCAGCTTAGATACGGGCTACTATGGCTACACCTTC.

This clonotype was detected many times. The J gene is TRBJ2-7, the V gene TRBV7-9; tentative D call: TRBD1 (6 bases). Germline V CDR1 and CDR2: SEHNR, FQNEAQ (reference sequence). This CDR3 has 13 amino acids. Trimming shortened V by 5 bases and J by 2 bases, and 10 bases separated the two germline ends. The CDR3 reads CASSRDTTYEQYF. CDR3 bases: TGTGCCAGCAGCCGGGACACTACCTACGAGCAGTACTTC.

In this sample, this clonotype turned up many times. A much larger clone differs from this one at a single base, so this may be a read error. The chain employs TRBV10-3 and TRBJ1-1, with D uncertain. There are 13 residues in the CDR3. Looked up from germline, CDR1 is ENHRY and CDR2 is SYGVKD. The CDR3 sequence: CSISEYKNTEAFF. The CDR3 nucleotides read TGTTCCATCAGTGAATACAAGAACACTGAAGCTTTCTTT.

This clonotype was recorded at least ten times. The chain combines TRBV4-3 with TRBJ2-2; 7 bases fit TRBD2. The germline CDR1 and CDR2 sequences are LGHNA and YSLEER. This CDR3 is 17 amino acids long. V trimming: 0 bases; J trimming: 3 bases; junction bases outside the gene matches: 7. The CDR3: CASSQDRAGDDTGELFF. CDR3 nucleotides: TGCGCCAGCAGCCAAGATAGGGCGGGAGACGACACCGGGGAGCTGTTTTTT.

This clonotype was counted at least ten times. The V call is TRBV12-3 or TRBV12-4, the J call TRBJ2-7; D gene uncertain. The CDR3 consists of 12 residues. Trimming removed 5 bases from V and 4 bases from J, with 9 bases in between. This CDR3 reads CASSDGLYEQYF. The CDR3 DNA is TGTGCCAGCAGTGACGGGTTATACGAGCAGTACTTC.

The sample holds many counts of this clonotype. The gene calls are TRBV20-1 and TRBJ2-1; 10 nucleotides match TRBD2. Trimming removed 3 bases from V and 11 bases from J; junction bases left unmatched: 7. Germline CDR1 reads DFQATT; CDR2 reads SNEGSKA (reference sequence). CDR3 length: 13 residues. The CDR3 protein is CSARRLAGAKQFF. In DNA, the CDR3 is TGCAGTGCTAGGAGGCTAGCGGGAGCGAAGCAGTTCTTC.

This clonotype was seen more than once but under ten times. A much larger clone sits a single nucleotide away, making a read error possible. This rearrangement joins TRBV20-1 to TRBJ2-7; tentative D call: TRBD2 (5 bases). V lost 4 bases and J lost 5, with 15 bases in between. CDR3 length: 13 residues. In germline, CDR1 is DFQATT, CDR2 SNEGSKA (reference sequence). The CDR3 DNA reads as TGCAGTGCTACTGATCCGGGAAACCACGAGCAGTACTTC. It codes for CSATDPGNHEQYF.

This clonotype was seen repeatedly, ten times or more. The chain joins TRBV5-1 to TRBJ2-3, with D possibly matching TRBD1 (6 bases). Trimming took 0 bases from V and 4 from J, leaving 6 bases between them. Germline CDR1 and CDR2: SGHRS and YFSETQ. CDR3 length: 13 residues. Here the CDR3 DNA reads TGCGCCAGCAGCTTGGAGGGGGCAGATACGCAGTATTTT. Its translation is CASSLEGADTQYF.